The 24 T cell receptor beta chains in this list originate from one sample, sequenced in a study of T cells in Graves' hyperthyroidism and ophthalmopathy. Amplification yielded TCR beta CDR3 regions, with RNA transcripts as the source. HTBI primers were the set used in a first-round RT-PCR of the TCR CDR3. TCRdb re-called the multiplex PCR reads with MiXCR, one entry per CDR3 protein. The sample holds hundreds of thousands of distinct CDR3 sequences; around 15% are singletons and the top ten take 3.5% to 4%. Sequences were obtained from blood. All receptors derive from a woman aged 25 to 45 with Graves' hyperthyroidism.

This clonotype was counted ten times or more. J is TRBJ2-7 and V is TRBV7-8; no clear D gene. The CDR3 is 12 residues long. In germline, CDR1 is SGHVS, CDR2 FQNEAQ. Trimming removed 3 bases at V and 6 bases at J, with 9 bases between. The CDR3 here is CASSFSAFEQYF. The CDR3 nucleotides are TGTGCCAGCAGCTTCTCGGCATTCGAGCAGTACTTC. The full variable domain, completed using reference TRBV7-8 and TRBJ2-7, is GAGVSQSPRYKVAKRGQDVALRCDPISGHVSLFWYQQALGQGPEFLTYFQNEAQLDKSGLPSDRFFAERPEGSVSTLKIQRTQQEDSAVYLCASSFSAFEQYFGPGTRLTVT.

In the case of this clonotype: This may arise from a read error, as a much more abundant clone is one base away. The V and J genes are TRBV20-1 and TRBJ2-7, with 9 bases lining up with TRBD2. The germline gives CDR1 DFQATT, CDR2 SNEGSKA (reference sequence). This CDR3 contains 15 residues. CDR3 in amino acids: CSAALSGGSSYDQYF. The CDR3 bases are TGCAGTGCAGCGCTCAGCGGGGGGAGCTCCTACGATCAGTACTTC.

J is TRBJ2-7 and V is TRBV14; D gene uncertain. V lost 1 base to trimming and J lost 7 bases, with 11 bases between them. CDR3 size: 13 residues. CDR1 and CDR2 (germline): SGHDN, FVKESK. CDR3 in DNA: TGTGCCAGCAGCCAAGTTTTACAGCTTGAGCAGTACTTC. It is translated as CASSQVLQLEQYF.

This clonotype was counted ten times or more. This chain connects TRBV3-1 to TRBJ2-6; TRBD1 might be the D (5 bases). The CDR3 spans 16 residues. Germline V gene sequence: CDR1 LGHDT, CDR2 YNNKEL (reference sequence). Trimming pared 0 bases from V and 4 bases from J, leaving 10 bases between. The chain's CDR3 is CASSQERGGGANVLTF. The CDR3 nucleotides are TGTGCCAGCAGCCAAGAAAGGGGTGGCGGGGCCAACGTCCTGACTTTC.

This clonotype was observed at least ten times. The chain carries TRBV6-1 and TRBJ1-1; D not resolved. The CDR3 extends over 14 amino acids. Trimming removed 7 bases at V and 0 bases at J, with 12 bases between. Germline V gives CDR1 MNHNS, CDR2 SASEGT. The chain's CDR3 is CASKAGQMNTEAFF. CDR3 sequence (DNA): TGTGCCAGCAAGGCGGGTCAGATGAACACTGAAGCTTTCTTT.

This clonotype occurred many times. The genes are TRBV12-3 or TRBV12-4 and TRBJ2-1; 13 bases fit TRBD2. The CDR3 loop spans 15 amino acids. Trimming cost V 6 bases and J 8 bases; bases outside gene matches: 7. This CDR3 reads CASSPGLAGKDEQFF. The CDR3 region has the DNA TGTGCCAGCAGCCCGGGACTAGCGGGAAAGGATGAGCAGTTCTTC.

This clonotype was detected many times. This rearrangement joins TRBV6-1 to TRBJ2-3; tentatively, D is TRBD1 or TRBD2 (5 bases each). The CDR3 totals 15 residues. Trimming took off 2 bases at V and 1 base at J, with 10 bases between the two ends. Germline V gene data show CDR1 as MNHNS and CDR2 as SASEGT. The CDR3 region has the DNA TGTGCCAGCAGTGAAAGAACGGGGCGCACAGATACGCAGTATTTT. It is translated as CASSERTGRTDTQYF.

This chain joins TRBV5-1 and TRBJ2-3; TRBD1 matches 10 bases. V lost 8 bases and J lost 3; bases outside the gene matches: 12. Germline V lookup: CDR1 SGHRS, CDR2 YFSETQ. This CDR3 has 16 amino acids. CDR3 loop: CASTETGGGYTDTQYF. The CDR3 DNA reads TGCGCCAGTACAGAGACAGGGGGCGGATATACAGATACGCAGTATTTT.

J is TRBJ2-5 and V is TRBV6-1; possible D gene TRBD1, 6 bases. Germline values: CDR1 MNHNS, CDR2 SASEGT. The CDR3 consists of 13 residues. The V end lost 8 bases, the J end lost 4 bases, and 14 bases lay between the germline ends. The CDR3 protein is CASGTGLGETQYF. CDR3 bases: TGTGCCAGCGGTACAGGGTTAGGAGAGACCCAGTACTTC.

This clonotype was counted once. The V and J genes are TRBV15 and TRBJ2-3; 8 bases align to TRBD2. Germline assignment: CDR1 LNHNV and CDR2 YYDKDF (reference sequence). This CDR3 comprises 11 residues. V was clipped by 6 bases and J by 9 bases; unmatched bases: 2. The CDR3 DNA sequence: TGTGCCACCAGAACTAGCGGAACGCAGTATTTT. It translates to CATRTSGTQYF.

To note about this clonotype: Since no conserved phenylalanine or tryptophan closes the CDR3, a read error is the likely cause. The CDR3 bases are TGCAGCGTTGACTCCAGGGGAGCGAGGAATGAGCAGTTCCTC. Its protein is CSVDSRGARNEQFL. The chain recombines TRBV29-1 with TRBJ2-1; TRBD1 might be the D (6 bases). There are 14 residues in the CDR3. Germline assignment: CDR1 SQVTM and CDR2 ANQGSEA. The germline V and J ends were trimmed by 3 bases and 7 bases, with 16 bases remaining between them.

This clonotype appeared many times. The chain combines TRBV30 with TRBJ2-1; 7 nucleotides match TRBD1. The CDR3 extends over 17 amino acids. After removal of 1 base from V and 5 bases from J, the junction contained 14 bases not matched to a gene. Germline V gene sequence: CDR1 GTSNPN, CDR2 SVGIG (reference sequence). The CDR3: CAWSDTRGRDLDNEQFF. Here the CDR3 DNA reads TGTGCCTGGAGTGATACAAGGGGGCGAGACCTAGACAATGAGCAGTTCTTC.

The genes are TRBV6-2 or TRBV6-3 and TRBJ1-5; D perhaps matches TRBD1 (5 bases). Germline-derived CDR1 and CDR2 are MNHEY and SVGEGT. V was cut by 2 bases and J by 4 bases, with 15 bases left in between. This CDR3 spans 16 amino acids. The CDR3 DNA follows: TGTGCCAGCAGTTACAGGGCCCGCGGGGGTAATCAGCCCCAGCATTTT. It encodes CASSYRARGGNQPQHF.

This clonotype was counted many times. The chain combines TRBV12-5 with TRBJ2-1, with a possible D match to TRBD2 (5 bases). V was shortened by 7 bases and J by 9 bases, with 13 bases between the two germline ends. CDR1 and CDR2 (germline): LGHNT, FRNRAP. The CDR3 totals 12 residues. CDR3 region: CASAKDYREQFF. The CDR3 bases are TGTGCTAGTGCCAAAGACTATCGTGAGCAGTTCTTC.

This clonotype was seen repeatedly, ten times or more. The chain is built from TRBV20-1 and TRBJ2-3; the D is unclear. CDR3 length: 14 residues. V lost 6 bases to trimming and J lost 2 bases, with 15 bases between them. Germline lookup yields CDR1 DFQATT and CDR2 SNEGSKA (reference sequence). CDR3: CSAQGRVNTDTQYF. The CDR3 DNA reads TGCAGTGCACAAGGTCGGGTGAACACAGATACGCAGTATTTT.

This clonotype was seen a handful of times. This chain uses TRBV5-6 with TRBJ2-3; D is perhaps TRBD1 (5 bases). The CDR3 runs to 16 residues. Germline assignment: CDR1 SGHDT and CDR2 YYEEEE. Trimming shortened V by 1 base and J by 0 bases, and 12 bases separated the two germline ends. The CDR3: CASSLWQDTSTDTQYF. The CDR3 DNA reads as TGTGCCAGCAGCTTGTGGCAGGACACAAGCACAGATACGCAGTATTTT.

This sequence joins TRBV19 and TRBJ2-1; 9 nucleotides match TRBD2. CDR1 and CDR2 (germline): LNHDA, SQIVND (reference sequence). V was pared by 4 bases and J by 9 bases, with 13 bases of the junction left unmatched. The CDR3 spans 16 residues. DNA for the CDR3: TGTGCCAGTAGTACCCGAGGACTAGCGCTGGACGGTGAGCAGTTCTTC. Translated: CASSTRGLALDGEQFF.

The rearrangement links TRBV6-1 to TRBJ1-1; weak D call: TRBD1 (6 bases). The CDR3 has 15 residues. In germline, CDR1 is MNHNS, CDR2 SASEGT. The V gene lost 5 bases and the J gene lost 4 bases, with 17 bases spanning the gap. CDR3 loop: CASSPTGTWATEAFF. The CDR3 DNA reads TGTGCCAGCAGTCCAACAGGGACATGGGCCACTGAAGCTTTCTTT.

This clonotype was recorded a few times. The rearrangement uses TRBV5-8 and TRBJ2-7, with a weak D call TRBD2 (5 bases). Trimming stripped 4 bases from V and 6 bases from J, with 14 bases between. There are 13 residues in the CDR3. Per the germline V gene, CDR1 is SGHTS and CDR2 is YDEGEE. The CDR3 region is CASSRGIFGEQYF. The CDR3 nucleotides read TGTGCCAGCAGCCGAGGGATTTTCGGCGAGCAGTACTTC.

Points on this clonotype: A junction end diverges from the germline sequence, so it may reflect a read error. V gene TRBV5-1 combines with J gene TRBJ1-4; D is perhaps TRBD1 (6 bases). Germline V lookup: CDR1 SGHRS, CDR2 YFSETQ. CDR3 length equals 13 residues. This CDR3 is CASSSQGNGKLFF. The CDR3 DNA is TGCGCCAGCAGCTCCCAGGGGAATGGAAAACTGTTTTTT.

In this sample, this clonotype turned up many times. This rearrangement joins TRBV29-1 to TRBJ1-1, with D possibly TRBD1 on 5 matching bases. This CDR3 contains 12 residues. Deletions cut 7 bases from V and 2 bases from J, with 11 bases between. Germline V gives CDR1 SQVTM, CDR2 ANQGSEA. The CDR3: CSARDGNTEAFF. CDR3 nucleotide sequence: TGCAGCGCCCGGGACGGTAACACTGAAGCTTTCTTT.

There are many counts of this clonotype. The V gene is TRBV18, the J gene TRBJ2-5; D is tentatively TRBD1 or TRBD2 (5 bases each). Germline V gene lookup returns CDR1 KGHSH and CDR2 LQKENI. Trimming pared 6 bases from V and 3 bases from J, leaving 17 bases between. The CDR3 has 15 amino acids. The CDR3 region is CASSPLRDLKETQYF. Written as DNA, the CDR3 is TGTGCCAGCTCGCCCCTCCGGGACCTCAAAGAGACCCAGTACTTC.

The table lists this clonotype with many counts. The rearrangement joins TRBV28 to TRBJ2-7; the D gene could be TRBD1 or TRBD2 (5 bases each). The V gene lost 11 bases and the J gene lost 4 bases, with 15 bases spanning the gap. The CDR3 spans 12 residues. Germline assignment: CDR1 MDHEN and CDR2 SYDVKM. Here the CDR3 reads CAARDLAYEQYF. CDR3 DNA sequence: TGTGCCGCCCGGGACCTCGCGTACGAGCAGTACTTC.

This clonotype was detected a few times. The chain is built from TRBV27 and TRBJ1-5; D unresolved. Germline V gene data show CDR1 as MNHEY and CDR2 as SMNVEV (reference sequence). The length of the CDR3 is 15 residues. The germline V and J ends were trimmed by 7 bases and 0 bases, with 13 bases remaining between them. CDR3 loop: CASKSYGDSNQPQHF. CDR3 nucleotides: TGTGCCAGCAAAAGTTACGGGGATAGCAATCAGCCCCAGCATTTT.